This T cell receptor beta chain comes out of a study of T cells in Graves' hyperthyroidism and ophthalmopathy. Study background: Peripheral blood was drawn at first diagnosis, prior to all treatment.

This clonotype was counted a few times. The germline V gene encodes CDR1 ENHRY and CDR2 SYGVKD. Trimming pared 0 bases from V and 2 bases from J, leaving 11 bases between. The CDR3 spans 16 residues. Regions amplified from RNA transcripts were the TCR beta CDR3 regions. First-round RT-PCR targeting the TCR CDR3 was performed with the HTBI primer set. TCRdb reprocessed the multiplex PCR reads with MiXCR, giving one entry per CDR3 protein. This table has about 400,000 distinct CDR3 sequences, 15% to 17% appearing once. The sample was blood. The genes are TRBV10-3 and TRBJ1-3; D is unresolved. The sequence was obtained from a woman under 30 with Graves' hyperthyroidism. This CDR3 reads CAISESRRSAGNTIYF. The CDR3 DNA follows: TGTGCCATCAGTGAGTCGAGGCGGAGCGCTGGAAACACCATATATTTT.